This TCR beta chain came from a study of Ad26.COV2.S vaccination and SARS-CoV-2 variants. TCRdb keeps only in-frame clones here, not all; method: immunoSEQ multiplex PCR. The sample includes around 320,000 clones, 86% of them seen just once. Germline V gives CDR1 LGHNA, CDR2 YSLEER. This CDR3 is 14 amino acids long. Trimming stripped 4 bases from V and 4 bases from J, with 11 bases between. Treatment meaning: roughly 19 received Ad26.COV2.S at low or high dose, single or two shots; 5 received placebo; per-sample allocation not given. Vaccine and placebo recipients were sampled on day 63 after the first injection.

Material: peripheral blood, obtained in a trial of Ad26.COV2.S vaccine versus placebo. The chain carries TRBV4-3 and TRBJ2-1; D possibly matches TRBD1 or TRBD2 (6 bases each). This TCR came from a person aged 18-65 years who received the Ad26.COV2.S COVID-19 vaccine or a placebo. CDR3 amino acids: CASSPGGGYNEQFF. For the CDR3, the DNA is TGCGCCAGCAGCCCCGGGGGCGGTTACAATGAGCAGTTCTTC.